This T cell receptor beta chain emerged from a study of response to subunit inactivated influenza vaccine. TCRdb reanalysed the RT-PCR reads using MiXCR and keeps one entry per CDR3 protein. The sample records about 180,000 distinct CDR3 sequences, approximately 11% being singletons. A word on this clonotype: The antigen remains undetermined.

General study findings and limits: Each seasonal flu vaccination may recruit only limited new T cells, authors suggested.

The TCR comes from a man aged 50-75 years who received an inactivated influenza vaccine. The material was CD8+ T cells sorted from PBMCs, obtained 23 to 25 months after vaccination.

CDR3 in amino acids: CSARDVLRAFYNEQFF. The CDR3 nucleotides are TGCAGTGCTAGAGATGTTTTGCGGGCTTTCTACAATGAGCAGTTCTTC. The chain recombines TRBV20-1 with TRBJ2-1; maybe TRBD2 (5 bases). CDR3 length: 16 residues. Germline assignment: CDR1 DFQATT and CDR2 SNEGSKA (reference sequence). Trimming took off 0 bases at V and 3 bases at J, with 15 bases between the two ends.